In its sample, the clone carrying this TCR beta chain was seen many times. This entry comes from a study of molecular identifiers for immune sequencing clone quantification. The J segment lost 1 base and the V segment lost 5 bases, leaving 4 bases of the junction unmatched. Germline CDR1 reads SGHVS; CDR2 reads FNYEAQ. The CDR3 loop spans 16 amino acids. TCRdb fed the PCR reads into MiXCR, producing one record per CDR3 protein. The data contain 250,000 to 400,000 distinct CDR3 sequences, over 20% of them seen just once; the ten biggest clones take up approximately 0.83%. RNA fractions of 10%, 30% or 50% and roughly 19,000 to 1,000,000 sorted cells were the source of naive CD8 libraries. A CD8+CD4-CCR7+CD45RA+ phenotype served as the sorting definition for naive CD8 T cells.

The source is a human donor in good health. Some libraries in this study had Jurkat cell RNA spiked in. The V gene is TRBV7-6, the J gene TRBJ2-2; TRBD2 agrees at 10 bases. The specimen was naive CD8+ T cells from blood, with Jurkat cell RNA spiked in. The sample's subset: FACS-sorted CD8+CD4-CCR7+CD45RA+ naive T cells. The DNA for the CDR3 is TGTGCCAGCAGCCCCCGACTAGCGGGGAACACCGGGGAGCTGTTTTTT. It codes for CASSPRLAGNTGELFF.